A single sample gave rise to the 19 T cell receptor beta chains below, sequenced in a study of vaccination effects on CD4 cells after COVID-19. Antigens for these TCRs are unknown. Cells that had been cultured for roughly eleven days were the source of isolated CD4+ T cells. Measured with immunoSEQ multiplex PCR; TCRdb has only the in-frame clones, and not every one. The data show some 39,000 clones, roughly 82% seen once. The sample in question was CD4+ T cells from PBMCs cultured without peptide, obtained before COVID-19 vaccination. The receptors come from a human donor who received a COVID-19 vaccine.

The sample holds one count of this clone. CDR3 bases: TGTGCCAGCAGCTTGTTGGGGCACTCCTACAATGAGCAGTTCTTC. Its translation is CASSLLGHSYNEQFF. The rearrangement joins TRBV7-8 to TRBJ2-1; D possibly corresponds to TRBD1 (5 bases). The CDR3 sequence is 15 residues long. V shed 3 bases and J shed 0 bases, with 9 bases lying between them. Germline CDR1 is SGHVS and CDR2 is FQNEAQ.

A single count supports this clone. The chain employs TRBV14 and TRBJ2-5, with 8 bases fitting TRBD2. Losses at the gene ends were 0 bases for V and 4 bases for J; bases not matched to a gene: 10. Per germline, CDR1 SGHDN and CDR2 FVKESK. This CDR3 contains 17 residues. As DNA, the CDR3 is TGTGCCAGCAGCCAAGATTCCCTAGCGGGCGCACGAGAGACCCAGTACTTC. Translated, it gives CASSQDSLAGARETQYF. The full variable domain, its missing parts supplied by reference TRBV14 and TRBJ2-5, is EAGVTQFPSHSVIEKGQTVTLRCDPISGHDNLYWYRRVMGKEIKFLLHFVKESKQDESGMPNNRFLAERTGGTYSTLKVQPAELEDSGVYFCASSQDSLAGARETQYFGPGTRLLVL.

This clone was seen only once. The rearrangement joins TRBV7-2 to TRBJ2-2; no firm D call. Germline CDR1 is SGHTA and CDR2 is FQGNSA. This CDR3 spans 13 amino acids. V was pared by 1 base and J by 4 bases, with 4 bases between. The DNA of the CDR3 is TGTGCCAGCAGCTTAGGGCCCACCGGGGAGCTGTTTTTT. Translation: CASSLGPTGELFF.

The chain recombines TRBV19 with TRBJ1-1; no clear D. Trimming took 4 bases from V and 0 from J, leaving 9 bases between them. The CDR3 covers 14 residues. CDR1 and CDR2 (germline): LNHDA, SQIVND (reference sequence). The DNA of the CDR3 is TGTGCCAGTAGTAGTGTCACTATGAACACTGAAGCTTTCTTT. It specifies CASSSVTMNTEAFF. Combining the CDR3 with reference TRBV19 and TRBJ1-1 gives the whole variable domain DGGITQSPKYLFRKEGQNVTLSCEQNLNHDAMYWYRQDPGQGLRLIYYSQIVNDFQKGDIAEGYSVSREKKESFPLTVTSAQKNPTAFYLCASSSVTMNTEAFFGQGTRLTVV.

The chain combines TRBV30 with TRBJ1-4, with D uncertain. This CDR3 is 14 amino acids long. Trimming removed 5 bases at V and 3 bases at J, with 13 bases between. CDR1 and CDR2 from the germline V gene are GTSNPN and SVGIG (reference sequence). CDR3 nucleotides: TGTGCCTGGGGGGATAACCAACCTAATGAAAAACTGTTTTTT. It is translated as CAWGDNQPNEKLFF.

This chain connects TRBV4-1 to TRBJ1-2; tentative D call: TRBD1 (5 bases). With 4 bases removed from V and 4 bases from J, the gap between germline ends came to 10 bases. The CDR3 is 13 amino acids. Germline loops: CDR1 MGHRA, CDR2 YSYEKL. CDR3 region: CASSLDRSYGYTF. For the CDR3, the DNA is TGCGCCAGCAGCCTCGACAGAAGCTATGGCTACACCTTC.

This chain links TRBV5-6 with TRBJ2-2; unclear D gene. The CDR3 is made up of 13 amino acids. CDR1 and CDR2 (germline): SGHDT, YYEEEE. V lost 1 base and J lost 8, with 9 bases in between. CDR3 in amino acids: CASSLRPAGELFF. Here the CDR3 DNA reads TGTGCCAGCAGCTTGCGCCCGGCAGGGGAGCTGTTTTTT.

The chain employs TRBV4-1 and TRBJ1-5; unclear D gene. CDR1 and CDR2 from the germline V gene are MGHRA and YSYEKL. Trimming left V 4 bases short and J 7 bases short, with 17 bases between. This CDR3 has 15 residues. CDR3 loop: CASSPLEEGRQPQHF. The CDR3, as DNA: TGCGCCAGCAGCCCCCTGGAGGAGGGTCGGCAGCCCCAGCATTTT.

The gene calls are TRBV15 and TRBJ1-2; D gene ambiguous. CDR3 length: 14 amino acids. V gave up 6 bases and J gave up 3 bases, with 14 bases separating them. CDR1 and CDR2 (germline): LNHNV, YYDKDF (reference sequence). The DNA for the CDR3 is TGTGCCACCAGGCCCGGGCGGGGTGACTATGGCTACACCTTC. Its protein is CATRPGRGDYGYTF. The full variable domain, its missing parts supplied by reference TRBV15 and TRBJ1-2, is DAMVIQNPRYQVTQFGKPVTLSCSQTLNHNVMYWYQQKSSQAPKLLFHYYDKDFNNEADTPDNFQSRRPNTSFCFLDIRSPGLGDTAMYLCATRPGRGDYGYTFGSGTRLTVV.

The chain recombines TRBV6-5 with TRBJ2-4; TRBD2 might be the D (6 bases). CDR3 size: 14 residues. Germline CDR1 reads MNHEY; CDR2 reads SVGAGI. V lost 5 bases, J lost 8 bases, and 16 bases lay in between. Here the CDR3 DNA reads TGTGCCAGCAGTCTCAACAGAGAGCGGGACATTCAGTACTTC. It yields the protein CASSLNRERDIQYF.

The CDR3 DNA is TGTGCCAGCGGGCGATTGACAGGGAACCTCTACGAGCAGTACGTC. Its protein product is CASGRLTGNLYEQYV. V and J are TRBV27 and TRBJ2-7; 7 bases match TRBD1. The CDR3 sequence is 15 residues long. The J segment lost 3 bases and the V segment lost 8 bases, leaving 13 bases of the junction unmatched. CDR1 and CDR2 (germline): MNHEY, SMNVEV (reference sequence).

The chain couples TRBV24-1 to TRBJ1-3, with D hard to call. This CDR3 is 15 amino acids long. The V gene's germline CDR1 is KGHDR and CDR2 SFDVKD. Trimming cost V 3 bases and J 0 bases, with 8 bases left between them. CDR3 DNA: TGTGCCACCAGTGATCCGAAGAGCTCTGGAAACACCATATATTTT. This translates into CATSDPKSSGNTIYF.

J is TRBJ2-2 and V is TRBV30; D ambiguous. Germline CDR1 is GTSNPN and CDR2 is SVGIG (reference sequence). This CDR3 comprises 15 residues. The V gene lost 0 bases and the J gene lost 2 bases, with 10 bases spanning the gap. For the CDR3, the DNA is TGTGCCTGGAGTGTACGGGTAAAAAACACCGGGGAGCTGTTTTTT. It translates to CAWSVRVKNTGELFF. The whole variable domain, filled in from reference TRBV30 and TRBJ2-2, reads SQTIHQWPATLVQPVGSPLSLECTVEGTSNPNLYWYRQAAGRGLQLLFYSVGIGQISSEVPQNLSASRPQDRQFILSSKKLLLSDSGFYLCAWSVRVKNTGELFFGEGSRLTVL.

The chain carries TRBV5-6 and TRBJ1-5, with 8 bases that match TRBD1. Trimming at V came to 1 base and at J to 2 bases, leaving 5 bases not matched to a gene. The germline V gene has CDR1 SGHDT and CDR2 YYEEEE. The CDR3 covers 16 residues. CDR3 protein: CASSLNGQGGNQPQHF. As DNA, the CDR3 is TGTGCCAGCAGCTTGAACGGACAGGGTGGCAATCAGCCCCAGCATTTT. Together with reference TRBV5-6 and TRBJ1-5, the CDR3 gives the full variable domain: DAGVTQSPTHLIKTRGQQVTLRCSPKSGHDTVSWYQQALGQGPQFIFQYYEEEERQRGNFPDRFSGHQFPNYSSELNVNALLLGDSALYLCASSLNGQGGNQPQHFGDGTRLSIL.

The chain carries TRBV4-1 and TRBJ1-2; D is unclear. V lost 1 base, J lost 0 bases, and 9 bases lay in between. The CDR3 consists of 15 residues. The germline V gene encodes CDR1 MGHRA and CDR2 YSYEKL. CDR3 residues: CASSQGLGTNYGYTF. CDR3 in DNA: TGCGCCAGCAGCCAAGGGTTGGGGACTAACTATGGCTACACCTTC.

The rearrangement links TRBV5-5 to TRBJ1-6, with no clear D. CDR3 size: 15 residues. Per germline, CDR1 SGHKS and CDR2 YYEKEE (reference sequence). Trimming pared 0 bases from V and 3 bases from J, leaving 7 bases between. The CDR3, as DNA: TGTGCCAGCAGCTTGGTTCTCTACTATAATTCACCCCTCCACTTT. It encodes CASSLVLYYNSPLHF.

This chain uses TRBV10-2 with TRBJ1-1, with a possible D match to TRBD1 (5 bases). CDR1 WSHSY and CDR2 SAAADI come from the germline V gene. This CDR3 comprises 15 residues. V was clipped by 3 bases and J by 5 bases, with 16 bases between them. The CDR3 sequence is CASSEGHTGTTEAFF. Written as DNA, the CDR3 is TGCGCCAGCAGTGAAGGACACACGGGCACGACTGAAGCTTTCTTT.

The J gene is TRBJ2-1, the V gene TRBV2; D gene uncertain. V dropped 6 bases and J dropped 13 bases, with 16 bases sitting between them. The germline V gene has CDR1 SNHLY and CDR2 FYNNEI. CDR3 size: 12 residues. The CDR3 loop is CASRERPVTQFF. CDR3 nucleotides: TGTGCCAGCAGAGAACGACCCGTAACCCAGTTCTTC.

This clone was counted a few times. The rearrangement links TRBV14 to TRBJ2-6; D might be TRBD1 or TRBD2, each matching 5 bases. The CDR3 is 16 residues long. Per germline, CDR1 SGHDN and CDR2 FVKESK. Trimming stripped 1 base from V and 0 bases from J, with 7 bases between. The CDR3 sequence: CASSQGGYSGANVLTF. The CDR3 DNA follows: TGTGCCAGCAGCCAAGGGGGGTACTCTGGGGCCAACGTCCTGACTTTC.